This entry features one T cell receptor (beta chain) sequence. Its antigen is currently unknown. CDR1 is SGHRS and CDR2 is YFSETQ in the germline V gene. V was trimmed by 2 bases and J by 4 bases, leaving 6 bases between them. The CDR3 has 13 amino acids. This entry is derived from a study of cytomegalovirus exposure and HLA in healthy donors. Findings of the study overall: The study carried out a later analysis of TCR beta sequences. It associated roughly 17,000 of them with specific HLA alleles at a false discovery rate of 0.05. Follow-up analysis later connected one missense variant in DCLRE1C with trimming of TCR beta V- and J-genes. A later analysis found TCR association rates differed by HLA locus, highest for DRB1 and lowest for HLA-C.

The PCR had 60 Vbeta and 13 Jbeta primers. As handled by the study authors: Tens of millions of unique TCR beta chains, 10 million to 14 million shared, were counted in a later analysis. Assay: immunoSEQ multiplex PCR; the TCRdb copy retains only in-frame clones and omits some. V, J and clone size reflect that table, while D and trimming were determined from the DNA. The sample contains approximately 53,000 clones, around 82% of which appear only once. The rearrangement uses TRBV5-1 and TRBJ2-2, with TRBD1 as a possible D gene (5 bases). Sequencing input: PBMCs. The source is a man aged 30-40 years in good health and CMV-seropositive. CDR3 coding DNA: TGCGCCAGCAGCTTTGACAGCACCGGGGAGCTGTTTTTT. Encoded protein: CASSFDSTGELFF.